This is a list of T cell receptor beta chains from one sample in a study of Ad26.COV2.S vaccination and SARS-CoV-2 variants. This table comes from immunoSEQ multiplex PCR, and its TCRdb copy is limited to in-frame clones, with some not included. The sample records roughly 390,000 clones, around 85% being singletons. Material: peripheral blood, obtained in a trial of Ad26.COV2.S vaccine versus placebo. The receptors stem from a person aged 18-60 years who received the Ad26.COV2.S COVID-19 vaccine or a placebo. Both conserved end residues are part of each CDR3. D genes are given only for firm matches. Clone size is stated in some rows and not others, as once, few, many or a class when expanded.

d_call j_call clone_size v_call cdr3_nt cdr3_aa
- TRBJ2-3 - TRBV29-1 TGCAGCGCCCCGGGGGCGGGGGCGGTAGATACGCAGTATTTT CSAPGAGAVDTQYF
- TRBJ1-3 - TRBV11-2 TGTGCCAGCAGCAACTCTCGGGGTTACTCTGGAAACACCATATATTTT CASSNSRGYSGNTIYF
- TRBJ1-2 - TRBV7-9 TGTGCCAGCAGCTTAGGGCGGGGGCAGAACTATGGCTACACCTTC CASSLGRGQNYGYTF
- TRBJ2-3 once TRBV10-2 TGCGCCAGCAGGACCGGTCCCATCGTGTTAGATAAGACAGATACGCAGTATTTT CASRTGPIVLDKTDTQYF
TRBD1 TRBJ2-1 - TRBV19 TGTGCCAGTAGTATGGGGCCGACAGGGGGCGTACCCAATGAGCAGTTCTTC CASSMGPTGGVPNEQFF
- TRBJ2-7 - TRBV6-5 TGTGCCAGCAGCCCCGGGACAAAGGCCTACGAGCAGTACTTC CASSPGTKAYEQYF
- TRBJ2-4 once TRBV10-1 TGCGCCAGACGAGAGACTGATAACATTCAGTACTTC CARRETDNIQYF
TRBD2 TRBJ2-3 - TRBV7-2 TGTGCCAGCAGCTTAGATCGAGGCGGGGGTAGCACAGATACGCAGTATTTT CASSLDRGGGSTDTQYF
- TRBJ2-2 - TRBV7-2 TGTGCCAGCAGCTTATCTCGGTCCCACACCGGGGAGCTGTTTTTT CASSLSRSHTGELFF
- TRBJ1-1 - TRBV5-1 TGCGCCAGCAGAGGGCCATCCCCAGGGGACACTGAAGCTTTCTTT CASRGPSPGDTEAFF
TRBD1 TRBJ2-7 - TRBV5-6 TGTGCCAGCAGCTTCCGGGACAGCTACAACGAGCAGTACTTC CASSFRDSYNEQYF
TRBD1 TRBJ2-5 - TRBV15 TGTGCCACCAGCAGAAACCGGGACAGGGAAGAGACCCAGTACTTC CATSRNRDREETQYF
- TRBJ2-2 - TRBV6-2/TRBV6-3 TGTGCCAGCAGTTACCGAGTCCAGGGGTCGGGCGGGGAGCTGTTTTTT CASSYRVQGSGGELFF
- TRBJ2-7 - TRBV2 TGTGCCAGCAGTGGCCCCTCCTACGAGCAGTACTTC CASSGPSYEQYF
- TRBJ1-3 - TRBV6-1 TGTGCCAGCAGTGAAGGTTTCGTCAACACCATATATTTT CASSEGFVNTIYF
- TRBJ2-1 once TRBV6-2/TRBV6-3 TGTGCCAGCAGTGCAGGGCGGAAATACAATGAGCAGTTCTTC CASSAGRKYNEQFF
- TRBJ2-1 - TRBV7-9 TGTGCCAGCAGCCTACGGACGGGACTCCGGAGCTCCTACAATGAGCAGTTCTTC CASSLRTGLRSSYNEQFF
- TRBJ1-2 - TRBV7-8 TGTGCCAGCAGCCCTCGGACGGGGGGCTACACCTTC CASSPRTGGYTF
TRBD1 TRBJ2-1 - TRBV7-9 TGTGCCAGCAGCCCCACAGGGGTTAGCTCCTACAATGAGCAGTTCTTC CASSPTGVSSYNEQFF
- TRBJ1-2 - TRBV6-5 TGTGCCACCGGGGGACGGAGCTATGGCTACACCTTC CATGGRSYGYTF
- TRBJ1-6 - TRBV9 TGTGCCAGCAGCGCCACGGGACGCCAAAATTCACCCCTCCACTTT CASSATGRQNSPLHF
- TRBJ2-5 - TRBV7-9 TGTGCCAGCACCATCTTCAAGGGGGACCTGGAGACCCAGTACTTC CASTIFKGDLETQYF
- TRBJ1-1 few TRBV2 TGTGCCAGCAACCCAAGGAACACTGAAGCTTTCTTT CASNPRNTEAFF
- TRBJ1-1 - TRBV5-1 TGCGCCAGCAGCTTGGGCAGGGGCCCTACTGAAGCTTTCTTT CASSLGRGPTEAFF
TRBD1 TRBJ2-7 - TRBV6-1 TGTGCCAGCAGTGAAATCCCGGGACAGGGCTACGAGCAGTACTTC CASSEIPGQGYEQYF
- TRBJ1-1 - TRBV5-1 TGCGCCAGCAGCGGCAGGGTGGCGGCGGCCCACACTGAAGCTTTCTTT CASSGRVAAAHTEAFF
- TRBJ1-6 once TRBV6-5 TGTGCCAGCGAGGACAGCAATTCACCCCTCCACTTT CASEDSNSPLHF
TRBD2 TRBJ2-3 - TRBV19 TGTGCCAGTAGTTCGAGAGGGACTACCACAGATACGCAGTATTTT CASSSRGTTTDTQYF
TRBD1 TRBJ2-3 once TRBV5-1 TGCGCCAGCAGCCCCGAAACAGGGGTCACGAATACGCAGTATTTT CASSPETGVTNTQYF
- TRBJ2-2 - TRBV6-6 TGTGCCAGCCGGCTCACCGGGGAGCTGTTTTTT CASRLTGELFF
- TRBJ2-5 - TRBV5-8 TGTGCCAGCAGCTTGTCCTACCGGGTCAATGATGTTGGATTCCAAGAGACCCAGTACTTC CASSLSYRVNDVGFQETQYF
TRBD1 TRBJ1-1 - TRBV7-8 TGTGCCAGCAGCTATTGGACAGGACGAGGCACTGAAGCTTTCTTT CASSYWTGRGTEAFF
TRBD2 TRBJ2-1 - TRBV14 TGTGCCAGCAGTCCAGCGGGGGGGGTCAATGAGCAGTTCTTC CASSPAGGVNEQFF
- TRBJ2-2 - TRBV6-5 TGTGCCAGCAGTAGGACAGTCACCGGGGAGCTGTTTTTT CASSRTVTGELFF
- TRBJ2-7 - TRBV7-8 TGTGCCAGCAGCACCGACAGGAATCCTTCCTACGAGCAGTACTTC CASSTDRNPSYEQYF
TRBD1 TRBJ2-1 - TRBV5-4 TGTGCCAGCAGCTTGGACAGGGGCTCCTACAATGAGCAGTTCTTC CASSLDRGSYNEQFF
TRBD1 TRBJ2-2 - TRBV28 TGTGCCAGCAGTCCGCCGGACAGGGGGCGACTCGGGGAGCTGTTTTTT CASSPPDRGRLGELFF
TRBD2 TRBJ2-3 - TRBV13 TGTGCCAGCAGCCTTGGGACTAGTCTCGAAACAGATACGCAGTATTTT CASSLGTSLETDTQYF
- TRBJ2-2 - TRBV7-6 TGTGCCAGCAGCTTTGGTACCGGGGAGCTGTTTTTT CASSFGTGELFF
- TRBJ1-2 - TRBV13 TGTGCCAGCAGCCCCGGCAAGTTCTATGGCTACACCTTC CASSPGKFYGYTF
- TRBJ2-7 - TRBV30 TGTGCCTGGAGTGACTGGACTAAAGGAGATAGCGACGAGCAGTACTTC CAWSDWTKGDSDEQYF
TRBD1 TRBJ2-4 once TRBV24-1 TGTGCCACCAGCGACAGGGAAGGGGACATTCAGTACTTC CATSDREGDIQYF